This T cell receptor beta chain was identified during a study of T-cell reconstitution after alpha-beta-depleted transplantation in children. Unique molecular identifiers were used in preparing the TCRbeta library. MiXCR, applied by TCRdb to the PCR reads, yields one record per CDR3 protein. The sample shows fewer than 500,000 distinct CDR3 sequences, 43% of them seen only once. Study-wide results and limits: Several hundred expanded graft clones reportedly were the source of alpha-beta T cells about two months after transplant. One year post-transplant, T-cell counts and diversity were largely derived from T cells produced anew. In some patients, recipient T cells and intrathymic progenitors surviving conditioning explained high day-60 diversity.

Germline V lookup: CDR1 SGHTA, CDR2 FQGTGA. The CDR3 loop spans 13 amino acids. Trimming stripped 5 bases from V and 8 bases from J, with 14 bases between. On this clonotype itself: What it binds is not known.

The material sequenced was PBMCs, taken before TCRalphabeta/CD19-depleted stem cell transplant. The genes are TRBV7-3 and TRBJ2-3, with a possible D match to TRBD2 (6 bases). This sequence originates from a girl aged 2-10 years with aplastic anemia, due to receive a stem cell transplant. The CDR3: CASSLNSGATQYF. The CDR3 DNA reads as TGTGCCAGCAGCCTAAATAGCGGTGCTACGCAGTATTTT.